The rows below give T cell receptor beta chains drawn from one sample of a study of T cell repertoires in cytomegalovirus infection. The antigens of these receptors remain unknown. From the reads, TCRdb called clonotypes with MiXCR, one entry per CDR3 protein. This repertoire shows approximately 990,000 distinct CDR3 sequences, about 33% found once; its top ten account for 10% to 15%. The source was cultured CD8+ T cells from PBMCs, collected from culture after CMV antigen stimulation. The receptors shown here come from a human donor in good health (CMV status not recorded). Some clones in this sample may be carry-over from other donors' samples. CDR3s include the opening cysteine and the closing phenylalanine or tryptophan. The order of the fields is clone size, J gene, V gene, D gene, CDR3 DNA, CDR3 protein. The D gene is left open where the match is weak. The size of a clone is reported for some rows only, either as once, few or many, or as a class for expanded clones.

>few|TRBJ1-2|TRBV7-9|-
TGTGCCAGCAGCTTAGGCTATTACTATGGCTACACCTTC
CASSLGYYYGYTF
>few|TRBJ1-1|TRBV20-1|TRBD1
TGCAGTGCTAGAGTTACCCCCGGGACAGGGTGGACTGAAGCTTTCTTT
CSARVTPGTGWTEAFF
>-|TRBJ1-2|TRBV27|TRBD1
TGTGCCAGCAGTAACGACAGGGGTCACGGACCAACTAACTATGGCTACACCTTC
CASSNDRGHGPTNYGYTF
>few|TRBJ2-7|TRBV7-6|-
TGTGCCAGCAGCTCCGCCAGCGGCCTCTCCTACGAGCAGTACTTC
CASSSASGLSYEQYF
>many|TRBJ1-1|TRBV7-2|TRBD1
TGTGCCAGCAGGAGACAGGGGGTGATGAACACTGAAGCTTTCTTT
CASRRQGVMNTEAFF
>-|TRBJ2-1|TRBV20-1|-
TGCAGTGCTAGAGATCCCAGGGTACCCTCCTACAATGAGCAGTTCTTC
CSARDPRVPSYNEQFF
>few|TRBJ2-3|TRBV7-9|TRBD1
TGTGCCAGCAGCTTCGGGACAGGGGTTGAAGGCACAGATACGCAGTATTTT
CASSFGTGVEGTDTQYF
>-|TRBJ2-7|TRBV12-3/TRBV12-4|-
TGTGCCAGCAGTTGGGGAGCGGGTGCTGGTTCCTACGAGCAGTACTTC
CASSWGAGAGSYEQYF
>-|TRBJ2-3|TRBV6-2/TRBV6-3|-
TGTGCCAGCAGTTACTCGGGCATCGTCACAGATACGCAGTATTTT
CASSYSGIVTDTQYF
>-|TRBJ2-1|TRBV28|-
TGTGCCAGCAGTTTGCAGGACACCTACAATGAGCAGTTCTTC
CASSLQDTYNEQFF
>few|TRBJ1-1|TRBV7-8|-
TGTGCCAGCAGCAAGGGGGGTGCTGAAGCTTTCTTT
CASSKGGAEAFF
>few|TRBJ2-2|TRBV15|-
TGTGCCACAGAACCCGCGAACACCGGGGAGCTGTTTTTT
CATEPANTGELFF
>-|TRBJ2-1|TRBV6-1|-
TGTGCCAGCAGTCCCCAGGAGGGTTGGGAGTCAAATGAGCAGTTCTTC
CASSPQEGWESNEQFF
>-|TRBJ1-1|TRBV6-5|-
TGTGCCAGCAGTTACGATCCCGGAGAAATCACTGAAGCTTTCTTT
CASSYDPGEITEAFF
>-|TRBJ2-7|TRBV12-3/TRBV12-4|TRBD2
TGTGCCAGCAGGCTATCGGGGGGTGCCTACGAGCAGTACTTC
CASRLSGGAYEQYF
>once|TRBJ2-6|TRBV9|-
TGTGCCAGCAGCGCACAGGGCTTCGGGGCCAACGTCCTGACTTTC
CASSAQGFGANVLTF
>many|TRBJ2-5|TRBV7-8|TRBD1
TGTGCCAGCAGCTTAGGGACAGGGGGAGAGACCCAGTACTTC
CASSLGTGGETQYF
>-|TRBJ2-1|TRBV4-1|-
TGCGCCAGCAGCCAAGAACGGATCTACAATGAGCAGTTCTTC
CASSQERIYNEQFF
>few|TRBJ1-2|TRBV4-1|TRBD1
TGCGCCAGCAGCCAAACCTCCGGGACAGGGGGCGAGGGCTACACCTTC
CASSQTSGTGGEGYTF
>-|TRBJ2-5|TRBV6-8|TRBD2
TGTGCCAGCAGTTACTCAACTAGCGGCCAAGAGACCCAGTACTTC
CASSYSTSGQETQYF
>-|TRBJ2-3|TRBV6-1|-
TGTGCCAGCAGTGAGTTCGATGGCAGCACAGATACGCAGTATTTT
CASSEFDGSTDTQYF
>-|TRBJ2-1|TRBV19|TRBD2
TGTGCCAGTAGTACTTCCCCGGGACTAGCGGGGGATGAGCAGTTCTTC
CASSTSPGLAGDEQFF
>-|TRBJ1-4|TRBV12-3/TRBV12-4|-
TGTGCCAGCAGTTTATTCAGACTTAATGAAAAACTGTTTTTT
CASSLFRLNEKLFF
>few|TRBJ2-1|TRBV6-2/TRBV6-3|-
TGTGCCAGCAGTTATATGGCAGGATACAATGAGCAGTTCTTC
CASSYMAGYNEQFF
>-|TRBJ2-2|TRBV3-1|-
TGTGCCAGCAGCCAAGAGGTTTCGGGACCACAAAGGACGGTGCGCACCGGGGAGCTGTTTTTT
CASSQEVSGPQRTVRTGELFF
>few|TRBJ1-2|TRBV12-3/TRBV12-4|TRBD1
TGTGCCAGCACCCTAACCCGGGACAGTCCCTATGGCTACACCTTC
CASTLTRDSPYGYTF
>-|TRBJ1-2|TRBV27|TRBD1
TGTGCCAGGACGAGGGACAGCCCCTACTATGGCTACACCTTC
CARTRDSPYYGYTF
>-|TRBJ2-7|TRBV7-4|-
TGTGCCAGCAGCGGGCAGCGTAACGAGCAGTACTTC
CASSGQRNEQYF
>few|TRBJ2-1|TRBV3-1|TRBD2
TGTGCCAGCAGCCCTCTGAGCAGACCCGGGACTAGCGGTTACAATGAGCAGTTCTTC
CASSPLSRPGTSGYNEQFF
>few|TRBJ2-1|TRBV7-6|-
TGTGCCAGCAGCTGGAACAGGCCCTACAATGAGCAGTTCTTC
CASSWNRPYNEQFF
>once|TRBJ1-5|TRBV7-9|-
TGTGCCAGCAGCTTAGATCTAAGTAAGGGACAGCCCCAGCATTTT
CASSLDLSKGQPQHF
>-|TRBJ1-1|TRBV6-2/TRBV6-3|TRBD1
TGTGCCAGCAGAACCGGGACAGGGGTTTCTGAAGCTTTCTTT
CASRTGTGVSEAFF
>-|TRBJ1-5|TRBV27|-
TGTGCCAGCAGTCAACAGGACCCAGGTATTCAGCCCCAGCATTTT
CASSQQDPGIQPQHF
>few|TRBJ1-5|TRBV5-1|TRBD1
TGCGCCAGCAGCTTGGAGGGGGCGGATAGCAATCAGCCCCAGCATTTT
CASSLEGADSNQPQHF
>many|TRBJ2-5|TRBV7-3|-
TGTGCCAGCAGCTTAATCGGGGGCGGGGAGACCCAGTACTTC
CASSLIGGGETQYF
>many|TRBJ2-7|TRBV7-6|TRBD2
TGTGCCAGCAGCCCCGGGGGGGCTTGGGAGCAGTACTTC
CASSPGGAWEQYF
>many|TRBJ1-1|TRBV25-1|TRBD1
TGTGCCAGCAGTACAGGGGACTCGAACACTGAAGCTTTCTTT
CASSTGDSNTEAFF
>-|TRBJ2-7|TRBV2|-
TGTGCCAGCAGTGTGAACAGGATTAGCTCCTACGAGCAGTACTTC
CASSVNRISSYEQYF
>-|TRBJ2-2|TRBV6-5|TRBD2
TGTGCCAGCAGTCAGTGGAGCGGGGGTCTGAACACCGGGGAGCTGTTTTTT
CASSQWSGGLNTGELFF
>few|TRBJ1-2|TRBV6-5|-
TGTGCCAGCAGTTACATGGGATATGGCTACACCTTC
CASSYMGYGYTF
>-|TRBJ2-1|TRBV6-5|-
TGTGCCAGCAGTTACTCGCCAGGGGGGTCGGGCAATGAGCAGTTCTTC
CASSYSPGGSGNEQFF